The clone carrying this TCR beta chain was recorded at least ten times. Its antigen is still unknown. The record originates from a study of Graves' ophthalmopathy and Graves' hyperthyroidism. Findings of the study overall: Ophthalmopathy and stable hyperthyroidism were discriminated by a 13-signature model, with 85% to 90% sensitivity and nearly 84% specificity.

Enrolled hyperthyroidism patients had a new diagnosis, a duration under 2 months, and an age of 18 to 65. Clinicians diagnosed using symptoms, serum thyroxine, TRAb, thyroid ultrasound and orbital computed tomography. CDR3 size: 15 residues. Germline values: CDR1 PRHDT, CDR2 FYEKMQ (reference sequence). V lost 4 bases to trimming and J lost 6 bases; unmatched junction nucleotides: 8. Researchers took RNA transcripts and amplified TCR beta CDR3 regions from them. First-round RT-PCR with HTBI primers preceded a second-round multiplex PCR. One entry per CDR3 protein results from TCRdb running MiXCR on the multiplex PCR reads. The top ten hold roughly 2.4% of the sample, which has about 390,000 distinct CDR3 sequences, about 18% seen once.

This TCR came from an adult woman with stable Graves' hyperthyroidism. The chain carries TRBV13 and TRBJ1-1; 10 bases match TRBD1. Material: peripheral blood. In DNA, the CDR3 is TGTGCCAGCAGCTCGTCCGGGACAGGGGCCCCTGAAGCTTTCTTT. Translating gives CASSSSGTGAPEAFF.